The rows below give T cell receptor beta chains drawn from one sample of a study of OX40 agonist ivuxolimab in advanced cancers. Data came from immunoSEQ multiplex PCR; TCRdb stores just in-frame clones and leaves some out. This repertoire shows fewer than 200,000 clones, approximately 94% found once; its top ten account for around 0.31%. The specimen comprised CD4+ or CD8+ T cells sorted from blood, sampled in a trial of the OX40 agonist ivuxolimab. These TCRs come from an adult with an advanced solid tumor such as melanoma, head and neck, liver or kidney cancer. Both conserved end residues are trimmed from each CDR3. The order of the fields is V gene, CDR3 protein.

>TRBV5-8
ASSFITVGVGTQY
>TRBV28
ASRHNVGLGQGSYEQY
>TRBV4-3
ASSQVGIGHGELF
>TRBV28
ASSSRLEQY
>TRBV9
ASSVSPGNNQPQH
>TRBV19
ASADRGTSYEQY
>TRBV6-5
ASSYSGWGANTEAF
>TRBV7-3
ASSRGPAGSSYNEQF
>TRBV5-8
ASSSGLAGPGHEQF
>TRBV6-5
ASSYDVGASDYGYT
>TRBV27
ASSPWGGSYT
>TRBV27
ASSLGDRISYEQY
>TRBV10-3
AIRTDRRYT
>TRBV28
ASSSGNEQY
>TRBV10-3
AITIQGGGYT
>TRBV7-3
ASTSGTSTDTQY
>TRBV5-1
ASSLGSGAETQY
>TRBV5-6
ASSLSRGDTEAF
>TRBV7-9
ASSGLRTGLAEAF
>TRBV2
ASSWDFSEAF
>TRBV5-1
ASSLAQETQY
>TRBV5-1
ASSLLGTGGDYGYT
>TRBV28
ASSLGGHTEAF
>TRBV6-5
ASSSGQGRRYEQY
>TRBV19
ASRRTEAF
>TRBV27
ASSPRDSLNQPQH
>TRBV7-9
ASSRERGGPYEQF
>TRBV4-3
ASSQERNQPQH
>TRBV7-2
ASSLGRANEQY
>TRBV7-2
ASSPTRTSNTGELF
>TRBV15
ATSRAPITEAF
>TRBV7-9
ASSLGPGQTAEAF
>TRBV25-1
ASSGGGNYGYT
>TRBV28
ASSLSGLAGGSDTQY
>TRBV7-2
ASSRNPGLKNYGYT
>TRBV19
ASIYTGTSNQPQH
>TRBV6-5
ASSYSGQGWGNTIY
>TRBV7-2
ASSGDRDYLYTGELF
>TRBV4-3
ASSQDPTGTNEKLF
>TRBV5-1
ASSPDGGASNQPQH
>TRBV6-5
ASSPQTGTYYGYT
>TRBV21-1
ARRGRGLAKNIQY
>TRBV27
ASSRGPKDTQY
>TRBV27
ASSLSRVETQY
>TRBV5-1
ASSLIGELWGYT
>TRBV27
ASSLQGRVGQLF
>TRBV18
ASSPLETRETQY
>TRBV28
ASSYPGTGRGAIY
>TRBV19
ASSMQENTEAF
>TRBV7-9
ASRPSLAGVRGGTDTQY
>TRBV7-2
ASSLAEGTGANVLT
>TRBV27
ASRRQENYNEQF
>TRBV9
ASSGGTVGYTIY
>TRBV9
ASSVGGTSAYEQY
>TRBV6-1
ASATDGYT